The T cell receptor beta chain described here comes from a study of cytomegalovirus exposure and HLA in healthy donors. Data came from immunoSEQ multiplex PCR; TCRdb stores just in-frame clones and leaves some out. The sample contains 150,000 or so clones, 84% of which appear only once. Whole-study results and caveats: In the 120 validation repertoires, under 95% of cluster scores exceeded 0, per a later analysis.

Remarks on this clone: Its cognate antigen is unknown.

This CDR3 comprises 14 residues. Germline CDR1 reads SGDLS; CDR2 reads YYNGEE. V shed 0 bases and J shed 4 bases, with 11 bases lying between them. The sample was PBMCs. This receptor was taken from a young man in good health and CMV-seropositive. The rearrangement links TRBV9 to TRBJ2-7; possibly TRBD1 for D (6 bases). CDR3 nucleotides: TGTGCCAGCAGCGTAGCCCAGACAGGTTACGAGCAGTACTTC. It codes for CASSVAQTGYEQYF.